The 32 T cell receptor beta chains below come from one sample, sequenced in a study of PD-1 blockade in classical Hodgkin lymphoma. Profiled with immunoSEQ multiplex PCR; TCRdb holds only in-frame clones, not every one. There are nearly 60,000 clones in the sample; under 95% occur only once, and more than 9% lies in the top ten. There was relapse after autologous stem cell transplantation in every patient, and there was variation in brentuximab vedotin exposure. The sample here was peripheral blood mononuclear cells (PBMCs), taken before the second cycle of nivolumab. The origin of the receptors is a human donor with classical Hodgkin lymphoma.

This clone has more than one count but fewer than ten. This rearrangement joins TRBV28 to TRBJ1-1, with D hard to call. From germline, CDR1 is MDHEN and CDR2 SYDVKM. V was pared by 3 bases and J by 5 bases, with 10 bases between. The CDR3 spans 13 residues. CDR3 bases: TGTGCCAGCAGTTTGCCTTGGAGGACTGAAGCTTTCTTT. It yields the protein CASSLPWRTEAFF.

The CDR3: CASSAGQQSNSNQPQHF. In DNA form, the CDR3 reads TGTGCCAGCAGTGCGGGACAGCAGAGTAATAGCAATCAGCCCCAGCATTTT. The rearrangement uses TRBV6-1 and TRBJ1-5, with 7 bases that match TRBD1. CDR3 length equals 17 residues. CDR1 and CDR2 (germline): MNHNS, SASEGT. V trimming: 4 bases; J trimming: 0 bases; junction bases outside the gene matches: 9.

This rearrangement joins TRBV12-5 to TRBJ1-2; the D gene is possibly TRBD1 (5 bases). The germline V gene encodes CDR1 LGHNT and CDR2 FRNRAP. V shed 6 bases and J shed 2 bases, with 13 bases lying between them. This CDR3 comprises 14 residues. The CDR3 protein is CASGSTERNYGYTF. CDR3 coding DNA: TGTGCTAGTGGCTCGACAGAAAGGAACTATGGCTACACCTTC.

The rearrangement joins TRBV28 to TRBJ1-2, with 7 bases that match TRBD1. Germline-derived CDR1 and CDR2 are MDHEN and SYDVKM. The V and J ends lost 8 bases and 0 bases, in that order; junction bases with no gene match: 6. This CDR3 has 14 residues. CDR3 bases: TGTGCCAGCTTCAGGACAGGTACTAACTATGGCTACACCTTC. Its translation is CASFRTGTNYGYTF.

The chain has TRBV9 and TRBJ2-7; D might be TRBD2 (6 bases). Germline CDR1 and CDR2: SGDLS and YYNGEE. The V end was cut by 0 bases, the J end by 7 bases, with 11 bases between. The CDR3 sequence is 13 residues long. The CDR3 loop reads CASSVGLEDEQYF. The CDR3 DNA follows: TGTGCCAGCAGCGTAGGACTAGAAGATGAGCAGTACTTC.

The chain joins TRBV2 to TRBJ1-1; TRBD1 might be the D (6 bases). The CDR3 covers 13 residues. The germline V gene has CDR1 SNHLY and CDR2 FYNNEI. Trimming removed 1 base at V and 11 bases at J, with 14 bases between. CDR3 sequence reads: CASSEGGAVGAFF. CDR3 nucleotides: TGTGCCAGCAGTGAAGGGGGGGCAGTAGGGGCTTTCTTT.

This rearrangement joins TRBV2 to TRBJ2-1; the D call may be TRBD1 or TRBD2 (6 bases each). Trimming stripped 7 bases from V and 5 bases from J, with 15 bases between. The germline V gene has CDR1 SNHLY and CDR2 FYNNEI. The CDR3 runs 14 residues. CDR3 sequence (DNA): TGTGCCAGCAACTTCGGGGGCTCGGACAATGAGCAGTTCTTC. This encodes CASNFGGSDNEQFF.

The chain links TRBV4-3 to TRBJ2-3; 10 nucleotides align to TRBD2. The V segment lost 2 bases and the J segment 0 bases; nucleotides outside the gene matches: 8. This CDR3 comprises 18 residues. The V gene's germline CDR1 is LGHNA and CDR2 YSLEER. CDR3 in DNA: TGCGCCAGCAGCCAAAGGTTCGGACTAGCGGAAAGCACAGATACGCAGTATTTT. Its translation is CASSQRFGLAESTDTQYF.

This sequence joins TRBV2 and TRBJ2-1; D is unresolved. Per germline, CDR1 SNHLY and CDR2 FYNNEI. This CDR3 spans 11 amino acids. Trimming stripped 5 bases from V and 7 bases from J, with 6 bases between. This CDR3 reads CASSIVNEQFF. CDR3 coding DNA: TGTGCCAGCAGTATCGTAAATGAGCAGTTCTTC.

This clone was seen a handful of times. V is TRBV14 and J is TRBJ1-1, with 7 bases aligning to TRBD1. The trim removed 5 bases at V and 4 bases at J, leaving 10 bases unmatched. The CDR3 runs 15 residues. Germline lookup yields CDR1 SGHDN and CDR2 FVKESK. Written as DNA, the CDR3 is TGTGCCAGCAGCTCTAGAGGGGGCTGGGGCACTGAAGCTTTCTTT. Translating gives CASSSRGGWGTEAFF. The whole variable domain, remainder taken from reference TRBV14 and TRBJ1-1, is EAGVTQFPSHSVIEKGQTVTLRCDPISGHDNLYWYRRVMGKEIKFLLHFVKESKQDESGMPNNRFLAERTGGTYSTLKVQPAELEDSGVYFCASSSRGGWGTEAFFGQGTRLTVV.

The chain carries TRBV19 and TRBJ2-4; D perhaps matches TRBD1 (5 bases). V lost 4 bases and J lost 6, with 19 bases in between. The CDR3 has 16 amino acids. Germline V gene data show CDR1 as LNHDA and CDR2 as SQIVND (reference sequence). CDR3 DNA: TGTGCCAGTAGTAGATTGGGGTTTTTTAGGGGAAACATTCAGTACTTC. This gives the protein CASSRLGFFRGNIQYF.

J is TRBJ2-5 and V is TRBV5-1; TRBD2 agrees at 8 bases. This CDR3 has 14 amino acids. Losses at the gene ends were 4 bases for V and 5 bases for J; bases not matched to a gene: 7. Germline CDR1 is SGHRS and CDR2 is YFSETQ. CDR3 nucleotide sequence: TGCGCCAGCAGCCGAGGGACTAGTATGGAGACCCAGTACTTC. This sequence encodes CASSRGTSMETQYF.

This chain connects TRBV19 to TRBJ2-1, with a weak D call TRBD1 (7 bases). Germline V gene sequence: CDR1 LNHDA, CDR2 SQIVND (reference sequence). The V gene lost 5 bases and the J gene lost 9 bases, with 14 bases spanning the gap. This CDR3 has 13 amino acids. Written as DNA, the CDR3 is TGTGCCAGTAGTTTAAACAGGGGAGGTGAGCAGTTCTTC. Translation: CASSLNRGGEQFF.

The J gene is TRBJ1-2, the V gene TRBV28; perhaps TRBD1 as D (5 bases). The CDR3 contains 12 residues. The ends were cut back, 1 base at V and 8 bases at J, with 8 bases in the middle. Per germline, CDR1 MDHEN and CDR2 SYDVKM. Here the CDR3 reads CASSLSGNGYTF. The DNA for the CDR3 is TGTGCCAGCAGTTTATCAGGGAACGGCTACACCTTC.

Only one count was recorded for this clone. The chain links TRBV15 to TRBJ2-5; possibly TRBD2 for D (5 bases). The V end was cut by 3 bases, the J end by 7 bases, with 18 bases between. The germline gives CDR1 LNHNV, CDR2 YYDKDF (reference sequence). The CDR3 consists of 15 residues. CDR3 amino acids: CATSSNIGSRGTQYF. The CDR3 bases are TGTGCCACCAGCAGCAATATAGGATCACGGGGGACCCAGTACTTC.

CDR3 sequence (DNA): TGTGCCAGCTCACCACCGGGTTTAGGGTCTGGAAACACCATATATTTT. Protein: CASSPPGLGSGNTIYF. The chain employs TRBV18 and TRBJ1-3, with D unresolved. Germline values: CDR1 KGHSH, CDR2 LQKENI. This CDR3 has 16 residues. Between the trimmed V and J ends, which lost 0 bases and 1 base, there was a span of 10 bases.

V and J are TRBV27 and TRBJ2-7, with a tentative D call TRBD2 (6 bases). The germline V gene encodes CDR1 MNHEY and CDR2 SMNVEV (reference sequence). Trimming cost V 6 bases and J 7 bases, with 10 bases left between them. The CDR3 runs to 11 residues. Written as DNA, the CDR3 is TGTGCCAGCAGCAATGGGGGGGAGCAGTACTTC. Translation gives CASSNGGEQYF.

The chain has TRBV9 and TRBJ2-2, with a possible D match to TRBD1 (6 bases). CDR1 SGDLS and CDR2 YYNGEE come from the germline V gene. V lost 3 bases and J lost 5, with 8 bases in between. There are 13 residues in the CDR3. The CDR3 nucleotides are TGTGCCAGCAGCGCAAGGGGGACCGGGGAGCTGTTTTTT. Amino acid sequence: CASSARGTGELFF.

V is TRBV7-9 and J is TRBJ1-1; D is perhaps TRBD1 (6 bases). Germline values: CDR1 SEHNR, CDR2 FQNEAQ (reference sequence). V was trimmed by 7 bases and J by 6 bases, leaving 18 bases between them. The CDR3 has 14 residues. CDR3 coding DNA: TGTGCCAGCAAAATTCAAGGGGGGTCGGCTGAAGCTTTCTTT. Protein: CASKIQGGSAEAFF.

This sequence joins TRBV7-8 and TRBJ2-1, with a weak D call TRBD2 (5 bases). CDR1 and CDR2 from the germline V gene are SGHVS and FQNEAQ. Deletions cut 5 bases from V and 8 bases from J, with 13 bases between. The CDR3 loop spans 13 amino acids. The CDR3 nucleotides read TGTGCCAGCAGCCCTATGGGAGACCATGAGCAGTTCTTC. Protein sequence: CASSPMGDHEQFF.

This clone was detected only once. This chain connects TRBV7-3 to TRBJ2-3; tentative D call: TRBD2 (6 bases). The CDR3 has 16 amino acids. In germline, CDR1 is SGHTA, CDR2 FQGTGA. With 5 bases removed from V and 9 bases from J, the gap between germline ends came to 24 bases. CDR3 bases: TGTGCCAGCAGCCCCCCAGGAGCGGCTGGCCGGGGGACGCAGTATTTT. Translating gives CASSPPGAAGRGTQYF.

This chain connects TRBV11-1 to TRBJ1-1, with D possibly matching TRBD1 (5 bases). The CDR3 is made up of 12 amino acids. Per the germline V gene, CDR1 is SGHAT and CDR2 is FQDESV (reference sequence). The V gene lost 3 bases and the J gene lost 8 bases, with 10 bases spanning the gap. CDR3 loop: CASSFGGGEAFF. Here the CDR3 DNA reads TGTGCCAGCAGCTTCGGGGGTGGCGAAGCTTTCTTT.

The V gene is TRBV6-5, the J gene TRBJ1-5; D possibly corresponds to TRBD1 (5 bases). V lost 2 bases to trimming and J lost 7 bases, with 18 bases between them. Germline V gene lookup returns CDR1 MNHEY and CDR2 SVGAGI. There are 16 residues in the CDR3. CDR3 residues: CASSYGRSTGAQPQHF. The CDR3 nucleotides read TGTGCCAGCAGTTACGGGAGAAGTACCGGGGCCCAGCCCCAGCATTTT.

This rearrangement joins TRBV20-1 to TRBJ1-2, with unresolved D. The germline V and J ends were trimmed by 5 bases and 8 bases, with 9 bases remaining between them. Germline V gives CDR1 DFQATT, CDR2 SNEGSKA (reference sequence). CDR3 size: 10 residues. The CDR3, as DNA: TGCAGTGCTCCCCCGGAGGGCTACACCTTC. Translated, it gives CSAPPEGYTF.

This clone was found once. This CDR3 is CAWRIAGTGAYEQYF. CDR3 in DNA: TGTGCCTGGAGGATCGCGGGGACAGGAGCCTACGAGCAGTACTTC. This chain links TRBV30 with TRBJ2-7; TRBD1 agrees at 8 bases. Germline loops: CDR1 GTSNPN, CDR2 SVGIG (reference sequence). Trimming at V came to 3 bases and at J to 2 bases, leaving 9 bases not matched to a gene. CDR3 length equals 15 residues.

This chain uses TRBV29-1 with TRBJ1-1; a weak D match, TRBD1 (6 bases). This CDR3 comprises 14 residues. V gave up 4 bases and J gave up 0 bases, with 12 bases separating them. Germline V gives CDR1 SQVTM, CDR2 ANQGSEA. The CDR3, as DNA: TGCAGCGTTGCGCAGGGACAAATGAACACTGAAGCTTTCTTT. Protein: CSVAQGQMNTEAFF.

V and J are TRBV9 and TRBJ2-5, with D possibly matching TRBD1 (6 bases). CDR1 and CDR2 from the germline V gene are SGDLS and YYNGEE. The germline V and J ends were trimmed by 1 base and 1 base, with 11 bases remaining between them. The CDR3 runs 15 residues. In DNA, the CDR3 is TGTGCCAGCAGCGTATGGACAGAATCCCAAGAGACCCAGTACTTC. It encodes CASSVWTESQETQYF.

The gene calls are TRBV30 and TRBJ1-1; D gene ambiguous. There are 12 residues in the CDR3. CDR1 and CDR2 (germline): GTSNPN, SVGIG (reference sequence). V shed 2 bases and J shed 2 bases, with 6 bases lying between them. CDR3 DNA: TGTGCCTGGAGTAAGAGAAACACTGAAGCTTTCTTT. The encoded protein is CAWSKRNTEAFF.

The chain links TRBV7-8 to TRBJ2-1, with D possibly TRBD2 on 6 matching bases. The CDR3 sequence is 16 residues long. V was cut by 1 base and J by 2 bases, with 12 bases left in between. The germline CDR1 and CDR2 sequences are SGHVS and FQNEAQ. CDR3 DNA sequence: TGTGCCAGCAGCTTAGTCGGCGGGAACGCCTACAATGAGCAGTTCTTC. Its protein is CASSLVGGNAYNEQFF.

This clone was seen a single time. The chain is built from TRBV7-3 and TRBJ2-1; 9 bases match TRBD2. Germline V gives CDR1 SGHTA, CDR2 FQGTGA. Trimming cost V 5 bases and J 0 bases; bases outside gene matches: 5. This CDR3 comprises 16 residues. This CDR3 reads CASSRLAGTSYNEQFF. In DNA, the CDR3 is TGTGCCAGCAGCCGGCTAGCGGGAACCTCCTACAATGAGCAGTTCTTC.

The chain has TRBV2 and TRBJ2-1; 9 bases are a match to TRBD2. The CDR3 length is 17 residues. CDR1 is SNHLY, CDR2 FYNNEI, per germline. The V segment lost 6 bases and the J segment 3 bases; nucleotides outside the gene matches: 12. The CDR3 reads CASRSPKAGGNYNEQFF. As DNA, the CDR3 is TGTGCCAGCAGATCTCCGAAGGCGGGGGGGAACTACAATGAGCAGTTCTTC.

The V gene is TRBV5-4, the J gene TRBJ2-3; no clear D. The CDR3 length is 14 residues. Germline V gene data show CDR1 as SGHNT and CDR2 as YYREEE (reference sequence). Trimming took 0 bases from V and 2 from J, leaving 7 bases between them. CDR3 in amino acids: CASSLDSYTDTQYF. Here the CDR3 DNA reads TGTGCCAGCAGCTTGGACAGTTACACAGATACGCAGTATTTT.